This TCR beta chain was recovered during a study of T cells in Graves' hyperthyroidism and ophthalmopathy. Study outcomes and limitations: Most clonotypes expanded in thyroid above 0.001 were likewise present in blood.

This clonotype was seen many times. Its antigen is unknown. V was pared by 2 bases and J by 1 base, with 17 bases between. Germline CDR1 SGHNT, CDR2 YENEEA. CDR3 length: 17 amino acids. Amplification targeted TCR beta CDR3 regions from RNA transcripts. First-round RT-PCR with HTBI primers amplified the TCR CDR3 region. In TCRdb, the multiplex PCR reads were re-called with MiXCR into one record per CDR3 protein. The table includes about 380,000 distinct CDR3 sequences, over 11% detected once. This chain links TRBV11-3 with TRBJ2-5; D is possibly TRBD2 (5 bases). Sequencing input: blood. This TCR was sampled from a woman aged 55-69 years with Graves' hyperthyroidism. Written as DNA, the CDR3 is TGTGCCAGCAGCTTACTTGCGGCAGGAGGACCCCAAGAGACCCAGTACTTC. Translating gives CASSLLAAGGPQETQYF.